Shown below are 23 T cell receptor beta chains from a single sample sequenced in a study of blood T cell repertoires in COVID-19. Profiling relied on immunoSEQ multiplex PCR, and the TCRdb table lists in-frame clones only, not all of them. Altogether about 180,000 clones are present, roughly four fifths being singletons, with the ten largest covering 1.5%. Sequenced input: peripheral blood. The receptor source for this set is a human donor in a cohort sampled during active COVID-19.

The rearrangement links TRBV4-3 to TRBJ1-2, with D unresolved. Germline lookup yields CDR1 LGHNA and CDR2 YSLEER. V was shortened by 0 bases and J by 8 bases, with 19 bases between the two germline ends. This CDR3 comprises 16 residues. CDR3 DNA sequence: TGCGCCAGCAGCCAAGATAACGGCCAATTTCTCAGGGGCTACACCTTC. This sequence encodes CASSQDNGQFLRGYTF.

V gene TRBV2 combines with J gene TRBJ1-1, with 9 bases identical to TRBD1. V lost 8 bases to trimming and J lost 2 bases; unmatched junction nucleotides: 3. The germline V gene encodes CDR1 SNHLY and CDR2 FYNNEI. The CDR3 runs 13 residues. Here the CDR3 reads CASLTGGNTEAFF. As DNA, the CDR3 is TGTGCCAGCCTCACAGGGGGCAACACTGAAGCTTTCTTT.

The gene calls are TRBV25-1 and TRBJ2-7, with a tentative D call TRBD1 (5 bases). Germline-derived CDR1 and CDR2 are MGHDK and SYGVNS. This CDR3 is built from 14 residues. Trimming cost V 2 bases and J 2 bases, with 10 bases left between them. The CDR3 protein is CASSETGPPYEQYF. The CDR3 coding sequence is TGTGCCAGCAGTGAAACAGGTCCTCCCTACGAGCAGTACTTC.

This chain joins TRBV6-5 and TRBJ2-7; 9 bases map to TRBD1. The CDR3 extends over 14 amino acids. V lost 0 bases, J lost 6 bases, and 3 bases stayed unmatched. Germline CDR1 reads MNHEY; CDR2 reads SVGAGI. CDR3 sequence (DNA): TGTGCCAGCAGTTACTCGGGACAGGGTTCCGAGCAGTACTTC. This sequence encodes CASSYSGQGSEQYF.

CDR3 nucleotide sequence: TGTGCCAGCAGTTTATCGACAGGGGCAGTCACTGAAGCTTTCTTT. Translation gives CASSLSTGAVTEAFF. The V call is TRBV27, the J call TRBJ1-1; 8 bases align to TRBD1. CDR1 and CDR2 from the germline V gene are MNHEY and SMNVEV (reference sequence). The ends lost 0 bases at V and 4 bases at J; junction bases unmatched: 4. This CDR3 region has 15 residues.

V and J are TRBV7-8 and TRBJ2-7; the D gene is possibly TRBD1 (5 bases). This CDR3 contains 14 residues. The V gene's germline CDR1 is SGHVS and CDR2 FQNEAQ. V lost 3 bases and J lost 0, with 9 bases in between. The CDR3 here is CASSLTRDSYEQYF. Written as DNA, the CDR3 is TGTGCCAGCAGCTTGACCAGGGACTCCTACGAGCAGTACTTC. Complete variable domain (other parts from reference TRBV7-8 and TRBJ2-7): GAGVSQSPRYKVAKRGQDVALRCDPISGHVSLFWYQQALGQGPEFLTYFQNEAQLDKSGLPSDRFFAERPEGSVSTLKIQRTQQEDSAVYLCASSLTRDSYEQYFGPGTRLTVT.

V gene TRBV6-6 combines with J gene TRBJ2-7, with 9 bases that match TRBD2. The CDR3 consists of 12 residues. V was pared by 11 bases and J by 4 bases, with 6 bases of the junction left unmatched. Germline V gives CDR1 MNHNY, CDR2 SVGAGI (reference sequence). For the CDR3, the DNA is TGTGCCCGGCGGGGGGGCGCGTACGAGCAGTACTTC. It translates to CARRGGAYEQYF.

Points on this clone: Other nucleotide sequences in the sample specify the same CDR3. This chain connects TRBV28 to TRBJ2-6; possible D gene TRBD2, 6 bases. Germline V gene data show CDR1 as MDHEN and CDR2 as SYDVKM. V was trimmed by 3 bases and J by 1 base, leaving 7 bases between them. CDR3 size: 15 residues. CDR3 DNA: TGTGCCAGCAGTTTGGGGGGTTCTGGGGCCAACGTCCTGACTTTC. This gives the protein CASSLGGSGANVLTF.

This chain uses TRBV19 with TRBJ1-1, with 7 bases matching TRBD1. After removal of 7 bases from V and 3 bases from J, the junction contained 8 bases not matched to a gene. From germline, CDR1 is LNHDA and CDR2 SQIVND (reference sequence). The CDR3 totals 14 residues. The CDR3 is CASMGFRGDTEAFF. The CDR3 coding sequence is TGTGCCAGTATGGGTTTCAGGGGGGACACTGAAGCTTTCTTT.

This clone was picked up a small number of times. The V call is TRBV19, the J call TRBJ1-1; possibly TRBD1 for D (5 bases). The CDR3 consists of 13 residues. Germline V gene data show CDR1 as LNHDA and CDR2 as SQIVND (reference sequence). V dropped 5 bases and J dropped 2 bases, with 9 bases sitting between them. The CDR3 spells CASSLTDNTEAFF. The CDR3 bases are TGTGCCAGTAGTCTGACAGATAACACTGAAGCTTTCTTT.

The J gene is TRBJ2-2, the V gene TRBV4-1, with D perhaps TRBD2 (5 bases). V was shortened by 4 bases and J by 1 base, with 16 bases between the two germline ends. The germline V gene encodes CDR1 MGHRA and CDR2 YSYEKL. This CDR3 is built from 17 residues. CDR3 sequence: CASSPLRVGVNTGELFF. The CDR3 nucleotides are TGCGCCAGCAGCCCCCTTCGAGTCGGGGTGAACACCGGGGAGCTGTTTTTT.

V is TRBV9 and J is TRBJ2-1, with 8 bases lining up with TRBD1. With 0 bases clipped from V and 4 bases from J, the junction kept 3 bases outside the gene matches. The CDR3 runs to 15 residues. Germline V gives CDR1 SGDLS, CDR2 YYNGEE. This CDR3 is CASSVAGTGYNEQFF. CDR3 in DNA: TGTGCCAGCAGCGTAGCCGGGACAGGATACAATGAGCAGTTCTTC.

This clone has a handful of counts. The rearrangement links TRBV28 to TRBJ1-6, with 10 bases fitting TRBD1. Trimming at V came to 7 bases and at J to 9 bases, leaving 6 bases not matched to a gene. The CDR3 is 14 residues long. CDR1 is MDHEN and CDR2 is SYDVKM in the germline V gene. The CDR3 spells CASTSDRGSSPLHF. In DNA form, the CDR3 reads TGTGCCAGCACCTCGGACAGGGGGAGTTCACCCCTCCACTTT. Looking up the rest from reference TRBV28 and TRBJ1-6 gives the full variable domain: DVKVTQSSRYLVKRTGEKVFLECVQDMDHENMFWYRQDPGLGLRLIYFSYDVKMKEKGDIPEGYSVSREKKERFSLILESASTNQTSMYLCASTSDRGSSPLHFGNGTRLTVT.

The rearrangement joins TRBV4-2 to TRBJ2-3; D possibly corresponds to TRBD2 (5 bases). The V gene's germline CDR1 is LGHNA and CDR2 YNFKEQ. The CDR3 contains 16 residues. The V end lost 0 bases, the J end lost 2 bases, and 12 bases lay between the germline ends. The CDR3 loop reads CASSQDRTGFTDTQYF. The CDR3 DNA reads TGTGCCAGCAGCCAAGATAGAACGGGATTCACAGATACGCAGTATTTT.

The chain is built from TRBV11-3 and TRBJ2-1; 10 bases align to TRBD2. The CDR3 is 14 residues long. V dropped 8 bases and J dropped 8; count of bases not matched to a gene: 9. CDR1 and CDR2 from the germline V gene are SGHNT and YENEEA. DNA of the CDR3: TGTGCCAGCTGTAGCGGGAGGCCAGGGGATGAGCAGTTCTTC. This sequence encodes CASCSGRPGDEQFF. The full variable domain, in which reference TRBV11-3 and TRBJ2-1 provide the parts outside the CDR3, is EAGVVQSPRYKIIEKKQPVAFWCNPISGHNTLYWYLQNLGQGPELLIRYENEEAVDDSQLPKDRFSAERLKGVDSTLKIQPAELGDSAVYLCASCSGRPGDEQFFGPGTRLTVL.

Only a few counts were recorded for this clone. This chain uses TRBV6-5 with TRBJ1-5, with D perhaps TRBD1 (5 bases). The CDR3 consists of 13 residues. CDR1 is MNHEY, CDR2 SVGAGI, per germline. V was clipped by 2 bases and J by 6 bases, with 8 bases between them. CDR3 protein: CASSYVGGQPQHF. CDR3 DNA: TGTGCCAGCAGTTACGTCGGGGGTCAGCCCCAGCATTTT.

The chain employs TRBV6-4 and TRBJ2-2, with D tentatively TRBD1 (6 bases). This CDR3 is built from 14 residues. The germline CDR1 and CDR2 sequences are MRHNA and SNTAGT. V lost 6 bases, J lost 4 bases, and 12 bases lay in between. The CDR3 DNA follows: TGTGCCAGCAGCCGTGGACAGACCACCGGGGAGCTGTTTTTT. Translation gives CASSRGQTTGELFF.

V is TRBV7-9 and J is TRBJ2-3; 11 bases fit TRBD2. The V segment lost 5 bases and the J segment 0 bases; nucleotides outside the gene matches: 4. The V gene's germline CDR1 is SEHNR and CDR2 FQNEAQ (reference sequence). This CDR3 is 16 amino acids long. CDR3: CASSPRLAGSTDTQYF. For the CDR3, the DNA is TGTGCCAGCAGCCCCAGACTAGCGGGGAGCACAGATACGCAGTATTTT.

The CDR3: CASSLDWGSADTQYF. The CDR3 DNA reads as TGTGCCAGCAGCTTAGATTGGGGTAGCGCAGATACGCAGTATTTT. The J gene is TRBJ2-3, the V gene TRBV11-3; D perhaps matches TRBD2 (5 bases). The V gene lost 0 bases and the J gene lost 4 bases, with 11 bases spanning the gap. Germline V gene lookup returns CDR1 SGHNT and CDR2 YENEEA. The CDR3 has 15 amino acids.

This clone was detected only once. The gene calls are TRBV28 and TRBJ1-2; 9 nucleotides line up with TRBD1. Germline-derived CDR1 and CDR2 are MDHEN and SYDVKM. The length of the CDR3 is 13 residues. J gave up 6 bases and V 6 bases, and 5 bases lay outside the gene matches. The CDR3 loop is CASRPTGGDGYTF. CDR3 bases: TGTGCCAGCAGGCCCACAGGGGGCGATGGCTACACCTTC.

This chain links TRBV9 with TRBJ2-6; no firm D call. The CDR3 loop spans 17 amino acids. Germline lookup yields CDR1 SGDLS and CDR2 YYNGEE. The V gene lost 2 bases and the J gene lost 4 bases, with 16 bases spanning the gap. CDR3 nucleotides: TGTGCCAGCAGCGTTTGGCCAGCGACTGCCGGGGCCAACGTCCTGACTTTC. It specifies CASSVWPATAGANVLTF. The full variable domain, rest sourced from reference TRBV9 and TRBJ2-6, is DSGVTQTPKHLITATGQRVTLRCSPRSGDLSVYWYQQSLDQGLQFLIQYYNGEERAKGNILERFSAQQFPDLHSELNLSSLELGDSALYFCASSVWPATAGANVLTFGAGSRLTVL.

The chain combines TRBV6-2 or TRBV6-3 with TRBJ1-2, with 9 nucleotides matching TRBD1. CDR3 size: 15 residues. Per germline, CDR1 MNHEY and CDR2 SVGEGT. The V segment lost 5 bases and the J segment 8 bases; nucleotides outside the gene matches: 12. The CDR3 bases are TGTGCCAGCAGTGCCACAGGGGGCGCATCGGGGGGCTACACCTTC. It translates to CASSATGGASGGYTF.

The CDR3 sequence is CASKLEGGADTQYF. CDR3 DNA sequence: TGTGCCAGCAAACTGGAGGGAGGAGCAGATACGCAGTATTTT. This chain uses TRBV2 with TRBJ2-3, with D tentatively TRBD2 (6 bases). The germline gives CDR1 SNHLY, CDR2 FYNNEI. V was pared by 7 bases and J by 4 bases, with 15 bases between. The CDR3 contains 14 residues. The full variable domain, completed using reference TRBV2 and TRBJ2-3, is EPEVTQTPSHQVTQMGQEVILRCVPISNHLYFYWYRQILGQKVEFLVSFYNNEISEKSEIFDDQFSVERPDGSNFTLKIRSTKLEDSAMYFCASKLEGGADTQYFGPGTRLTVL.